Included here is one T cell receptor (beta chain) sequence, with context. Its specificity is not known. This sample was taken from a study of cytomegalovirus exposure and HLA in healthy donors. Across the whole study: Roughly 80 million unique TCRs from HLA-typed donors made up an early data release. Study-wide findings and caveats: With later analysis, a missense DCLRE1C variant became linked to TCR beta V- and J-gene trimming.

Both 60 Vbeta primers and 13 Jbeta primers went into the PCR. Here immunoSEQ multiplex PCR was the method, and the copy in TCRdb shows in-frame clones only, minus some. The repertoire holds over 150,000 clones, with roughly 79% as singletons. V lost 3 bases and J 2 bases, leaving 20 bases between the germline ends. This CDR3 is 18 amino acids long. The receptor was isolated from a woman aged 50 to 65 in good health and CMV-seronegative. The chain employs TRBV23-1 and TRBJ2-4; D is possibly TRBD2 (6 bases). TRBV23-1 is placed among ORFs of uncertain function. Sequenced: PBMCs. The CDR3: CASSHLGGRTRSKNIQYF. CDR3 bases: TGCGCCAGCAGTCACCTGGGTGGGAGGACAAGATCCAAAAACATTCAGTACTTC.